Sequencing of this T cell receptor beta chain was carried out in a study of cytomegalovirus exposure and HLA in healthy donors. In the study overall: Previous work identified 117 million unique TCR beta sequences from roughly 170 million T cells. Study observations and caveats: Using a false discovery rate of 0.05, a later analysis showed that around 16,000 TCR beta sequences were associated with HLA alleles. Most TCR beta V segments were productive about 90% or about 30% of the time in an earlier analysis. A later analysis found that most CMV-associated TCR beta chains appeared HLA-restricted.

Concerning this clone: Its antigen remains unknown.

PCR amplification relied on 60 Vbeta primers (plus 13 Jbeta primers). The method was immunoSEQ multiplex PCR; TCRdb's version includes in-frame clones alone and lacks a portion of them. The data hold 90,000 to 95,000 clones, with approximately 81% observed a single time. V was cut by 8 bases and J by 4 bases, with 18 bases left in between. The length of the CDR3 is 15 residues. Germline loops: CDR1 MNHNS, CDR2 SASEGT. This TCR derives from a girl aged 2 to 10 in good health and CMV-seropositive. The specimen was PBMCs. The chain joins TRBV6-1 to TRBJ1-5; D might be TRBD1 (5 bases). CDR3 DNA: TGTGCCAGCTCCCCGAGCCCCGGGGGAAATCAGCCCCAGCATTTT. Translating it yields CASSPSPGGNQPQHF.